The rows below give T cell receptor beta chains drawn from one sample of a study of shared clonotypes between healthy human individuals. TCRdb's copy holds only in-frame clones and misses some; the assay was immunoSEQ multiplex PCR. The sample holds some 1 million clones, around 75% seen once. Sequenced material: memory CD4+ T cells sorted from blood. The source of these receptors is a man between 18 and 29 years old in good health. Both conserved end residues are part of each CDR3. The D gene is left open where the match is weak. Clone sizes are given selectively: once, few, many, or a class where the clone is expanded.

>NA|TRBV7-9|TRBD2|TRBJ2-1
CASSPRTSGNNEQFF
TGTGCCAGCAGCCCCCGGACTAGCGGTAACAATGAGCAGTTCTTC
>NA|TRBV6-1|NA|TRBJ2-7
CASTDQAYEQYF
TGTGCCAGCACAGACCAAGCCTACGAGCAGTACTTC
>NA|TRBV14|NA|TRBJ2-1
CASSQYQGYNEQFF
TGTGCCAGCAGCCAATATCAGGGTTACAATGAGCAGTTCTTC
>NA|TRBV13|TRBD2|TRBJ2-3
CASSPGLAGGTDTQYF
TGTGCCAGCAGCCCTGGACTAGCGGGGGGCACAGATACGCAGTATTTT
>NA|TRBV9|NA|TRBJ2-1
CASSEGTFSYNEQFF
TGTGCCAGCAGCGAAGGTACATTCTCCTACAATGAGCAGTTCTTC
>few|TRBV30|NA|TRBJ1-2
CAWSADHNYGYTF
TGTGCCTGGAGTGCGGACCACAACTATGGCTACACCTTC
>NA|TRBV10-2|NA|TRBJ2-5
CASRVSVGIQETQYF
TGCGCCAGCAGAGTCAGTGTGGGGATTCAAGAGACCCAGTACTTC
>once|TRBV5-5|TRBD1|TRBJ1-5
CASSLGTGDQPQHF
TGTGCCAGCAGCTTGGGGACAGGGGATCAGCCCCAGCATTTT
>NA|TRBV28|NA|TRBJ1-5
CASSRQRFSNQPQHF
TGTGCCAGCAGTCGACAGAGATTTAGCAATCAGCCCCAGCATTTT
>few|TRBV21-1|NA|TRBJ1-1
CASSNARAKNTEAFF
TGTGCCAGCAGCAACGCCAGGGCGAAGAACACTGAAGCTTTCTTT
>NA|TRBV11-2|TRBD2|TRBJ2-3
CASSVSGGKFTDTQYF
TGTGCCAGCAGCGTTAGCGGGGGGAAGTTCACAGATACGCAGTATTTT
>many|TRBV5-4|TRBD1|TRBJ1-1
CASSQNTGGLTEAFF
TGTGCCAGCAGCCAAAACACAGGGGGTCTCACTGAAGCTTTCTTT
>NA|TRBV19|TRBD1|TRBJ1-1
CASSTRTTGPGTEAFF
TGTGCCAGTAGTACTAGGACGACAGGGCCGGGGACCGAAGCTTTCTTT
>NA|TRBV5-1|TRBD1|TRBJ2-5
CASSFTGDLGETQYF
TGCGCCAGCAGCTTCACAGGGGATTTAGGAGAGACCCAGTACTTC
>NA|TRBV19|NA|TRBJ2-5
CASSIGTSPKTQYF
TGTGCCAGTAGTATAGGGACATCCCCGAAGACCCAGTACTTC
>NA|TRBV12-5|TRBD2|TRBJ2-7
CASGLVGGTYEQYF
TGTGCTAGTGGTTTGGTGGGAGGGACCTACGAGCAGTACTTC
>once|TRBV5-1|NA|TRBJ2-7
CASSLQGQDYEQYF
TGCGCCAGCAGCTTGCAGGGGCAGGACTACGAGCAGTACTTC
>NA|TRBV5-1|TRBD1|TRBJ2-3
CASSLQGGEGTDTQYF
TGCGCCAGCAGCTTACAAGGGGGCGAGGGCACAGATACGCAGTATTTT
>few|TRBV11-2|NA|TRBJ2-7
CASSLDLGTPSYEQYF
TGTGCCAGCAGCTTAGATCTGGGGACTCCCTCCTACGAGCAGTACTTC
>NA|TRBV12-5|NA|TRBJ1-1
CASGLGRATEAFF
TGTGCTAGTGGTTTGGGGAGGGCCACTGAAGCTTTCTTT
>NA|TRBV7-2|TRBD1|TRBJ2-5
CASSLAVTGVQTQYF
TGTGCCAGCAGCTTAGCTGTGACAGGGGTACAGACCCAGTACTTC
>NA|TRBV18|NA|TRBJ2-2
CASSPQGANTGELFF
TGTGCCAGCTCACCTCAGGGTGCGAACACCGGGGAGCTGTTTTTT
>NA|TRBV9|NA|TRBJ2-1
CASSFSDFGANEQFF
TGTGCCAGCAGCTTCTCTGATTTTGGGGCAAATGAGCAGTTCTTC
>NA|TRBV5-1|NA|TRBJ2-7
CASSLADSPPLYEQYF
TGCGCCAGCAGCTTGGCGGACTCCCCACCCCTCTACGAGCAGTACTTC
>NA|TRBV6-1|NA|TRBJ1-4
CASTKYSSGKEKLFF
TGTGCCAGCACTAAATACTCATCCGGAAAAGAAAAACTGTTTTTT
>NA|TRBV10-3|NA|TRBJ2-7
CAISEGFEQYF
TGTGCCATCAGTGAGGGGTTCGAGCAGTACTTC
>NA|TRBV19|NA|TRBJ1-4
CASSDAIGELFF
TGTGCCAGTAGCGACGCGATAGGGGAACTGTTTTTT
>NA|TRBV5-1|NA|TRBJ2-7
CASSLGVTPISAYEQYF
TGCGCCAGCAGCTTGGGAGTCACACCGATAAGCGCCTACGAGCAGTACTTC
>NA|TRBV6-6|TRBD1|TRBJ2-3
CASSYPEGQGLDTQYF
TGTGCCAGCAGTTATCCGGAGGGACAGGGGTTAGATACGCAGTATTTT
>NA|TRBV7-7|NA|TRBJ2-3
CASSLSSARTDTQYF
TGTGCTAGCAGCTTAAGTAGCGCACGCACAGATACGCAGTATTTT
>NA|TRBV6-1|NA|TRBJ1-3
CASRANSAVQIYF
TGTGCCAGCAGAGCTAACTCCGCCGTACAGATATATTTT
>NA|TRBV19|NA|TRBJ2-7
CASSSAGTRSYEQYF
TGTGCCAGTAGTTCGGCCGGGACTCGCTCCTACGAGCAGTACTTC
>NA|TRBV10-3|NA|TRBJ1-5
CAISDSGGNQPQHF
TGTGCCATCAGTGATTCAGGGGGCAATCAGCCCCAGCATTTT
>NA|TRBV19|TRBD2|TRBJ2-1
CASSPGLAGVKQFF
TGTGCCAGTAGTCCCGGACTAGCGGGAGTGAAGCAGTTCTTC
>NA|TRBV5-6|NA|TRBJ1-2
CASSLVGEDYGYTF
TGTGCCAGCAGCCTTGTCGGAGAGGACTATGGCTACACCTTC
>few|TRBV9|NA|TRBJ2-7
CVRDRLPRTGTRSYEQYF
TGTGTCCGAGACCGACTACCGCGGACCGGGACACGGTCCTACGAGCAGTACTTC
>NA|TRBV7-9|NA|TRBJ1-6
CATRPDSGNSPLHF
TGTGCCACACGGCCCGATTCGGGAAATTCACCCCTCCACTTT
>NA|TRBV7-2|NA|TRBJ1-1
CASSLGRGPNTEAFF
TGTGCCAGCAGCTTAGGGAGGGGACCGAACACTGAAGCTTTCTTT
>NA|TRBV10-3|NA|TRBJ1-1
CAISESFDEAFF
TGTGCCATCAGTGAGTCGTTTGATGAAGCTTTCTTT
>few|TRBV5-4|NA|TRBJ1-1
CASSLSGRLNTEAFF
TGTGCCAGCAGCCTATCCGGGAGACTGAACACTGAAGCTTTCTTT
>NA|TRBV5-1|TRBD2|TRBJ2-5
CASSLGLAGYETQYF
TGCGCCAGCAGCTTGGGACTAGCGGGGTATGAGACCCAGTACTTC
>many|TRBV29-1|TRBD1|TRBJ1-1
CSAGQAGTEAFF
TGCAGCGCTGGACAGGCTGGCACTGAAGCTTTCTTT
>NA|TRBV7-9|NA|TRBJ1-2
CASSLDRGFGGYTF
TGTGCCAGCAGCTTAGATCGGGGTTTTGGTGGCTACACCTTC
>NA|TRBV7-9|TRBD1|TRBJ1-1
CASSQARGGTEAFF
TGTGCCAGCAGCCAGGCCAGGGGGGGAACTGAAGCTTTCTTT
>few|TRBV30|NA|TRBJ1-2
CAWSAGEWGYGYTF
TGTGCCTGGAGTGCCGGGGAGTGGGGCTATGGCTACACCTTC
>NA|TRBV5-1|NA|TRBJ1-3
CASSLGQGGNTIYF
TGCGCCAGCAGCTTGGGGCAGGGTGGAAACACCATATATTTT
>NA|TRBV28|NA|TRBJ1-2
CASSPKSYGYTF
TGTGCCAGCAGCCCGAAGAGCTATGGCTACACCTTC
>NA|TRBV11-3|NA|TRBJ2-1
CASSLGTQPYNEQFF
TGTGCCAGCAGCCTCGGGACCCAGCCCTACAATGAGCAGTTCTTC
>few|TRBV9|NA|TRBJ1-4
CASSPLGLEGEKLFF
TGTGCCAGCAGCCCATTGGGTTTGGAGGGTGAAAAACTGTTTTTT